Presented here are 2 T cell receptor beta chains from one specimen sequenced in a study of STAT5B mutations in CD4+ large granular lymphocyte leukemia. Sequencing used immunoSEQ multiplex PCR; TCRdb keeps in-frame clones, though not all of them. The sample has some 38,000 clones; around 80% are singletons. Material: CD4+ T cells from blood buffy coats. These receptors were taken from a human donor in good health.

The gene calls are TRBV7-3 and TRBJ2-7, with 10 bases matching TRBD1. The V and J ends lost 2 bases and 5 bases, in that order; junction bases with no gene match: 3. The CDR3 sequence is 14 residues long. CDR1 and CDR2 (germline): SGHTA, FQGTGA. The chain's CDR3 is CASSLEGQGNEQYF. The CDR3 coding sequence is TGTGCCAGCAGCTTAGAGGGACAGGGGAACGAGCAGTACTTC.

This chain joins TRBV7-9 and TRBJ2-7; D is ambiguous. V lost 1 base to trimming and J lost 4 bases, with 8 bases between them. From germline, CDR1 is SEHNR and CDR2 FQNEAQ (reference sequence). The CDR3 sequence is 13 residues long. CDR3 in DNA: TGTGCCAGCAGCTTAGAAGTACAGTACGAGCAGTACTTC. This gives the protein CASSLEVQYEQYF.